What follows is one T cell receptor beta chain and its context. The sample comes from a study of blood T cell repertoires in COVID-19. Study-level background: Acute-phase and convalescent COVID-19 samples originated in the United States, Italy and Spain.

Using immunoSEQ multiplex PCR, the repertoire was profiled, and TCRdb retains in-frame clones only, with some absent. The sample lists some 300,000 clones, 85% to 90% occurring once. Residents of 24 US areas, aged about 18 to 95 years, made up the participants. Participant-reported clinical history was the basis for cohort assignment. Among Cohort 3 donors, those recovered had two negative PCRs, clearance, or symptom resolution. Sample: PBMCs or T cells enriched from blood (not recorded which). The TCR originated in a woman younger than 45 who had recovered from COVID-19.

The CDR3 DNA is TGTGCCAGTAGTATTATACCGGCGGGAGGGCCTGGGGAGACCCAGTACTTC. Translated: CASSIIPAGGPGETQYF. This sequence joins TRBV19 and TRBJ2-5, with 9 bases aligning to TRBD2. In germline, CDR1 is LNHDA, CDR2 SQIVND (reference sequence). V trimming: 3 bases; J trimming: 5 bases; junction bases outside the gene matches: 13. This CDR3 is 17 amino acids long.